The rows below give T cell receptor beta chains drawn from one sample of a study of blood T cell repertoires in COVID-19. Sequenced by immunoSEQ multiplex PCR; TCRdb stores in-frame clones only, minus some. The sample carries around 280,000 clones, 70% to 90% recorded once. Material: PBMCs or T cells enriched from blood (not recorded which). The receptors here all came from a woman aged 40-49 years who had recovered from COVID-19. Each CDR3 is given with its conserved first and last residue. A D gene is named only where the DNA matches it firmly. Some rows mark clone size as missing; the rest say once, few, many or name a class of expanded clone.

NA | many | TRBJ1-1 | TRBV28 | CASREDRNTEAFF | TGTGCCAGCAGAGAGGACAGGAACACTGAAGCTTTCTTT
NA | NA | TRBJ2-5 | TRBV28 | CASRGAIQETQYF | TGTGCCAGCAGGGGGGCTATTCAAGAGACCCAGTACTTC
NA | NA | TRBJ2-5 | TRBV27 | CASSKGYQETQYF | TGTGCCAGCAGCAAGGGGTACCAAGAGACCCAGTACTTC
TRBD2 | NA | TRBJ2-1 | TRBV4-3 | CASSQVLAVNNEQFF | TGCGCCAGCAGCCAAGTCCTAGCGGTAAACAATGAGCAGTTCTTC
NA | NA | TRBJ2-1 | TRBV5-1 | CASSLVAGGLNEQFF | TGCGCCAGCAGCTTGGTTGCAGGGGGGCTCAATGAGCAGTTCTTC
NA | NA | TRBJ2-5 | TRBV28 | CASSLRQLQETQYF | TGTGCCAGCAGTCTCCGACAGCTCCAAGAGACCCAGTACTTC
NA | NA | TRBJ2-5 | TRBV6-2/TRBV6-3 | CASSYSNSNGETQYF | TGTGCCAGCAGTTACTCGAACTCAAATGGAGAGACCCAGTACTTC
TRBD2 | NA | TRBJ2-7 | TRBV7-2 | CASSKGLAGGFWSEQYF | TGTGCCAGCAGCAAGGGACTAGCGGGAGGCTTTTGGAGCGAGCAGTACTTC
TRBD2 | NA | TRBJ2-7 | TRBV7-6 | CASSLSGSQYEQYF | TGTGCCAGCAGCCTAAGCGGGAGTCAGTACGAGCAGTACTTC
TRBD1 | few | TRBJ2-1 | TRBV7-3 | CASSIDRGANNEQFF | TGTGCCAGCAGCATCGACAGGGGGGCTAACAATGAGCAGTTCTTC
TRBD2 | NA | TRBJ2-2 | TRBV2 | CASSALAGGTGELFF | TGTGCCAGCAGTGCCTTAGCGGGAGGCACCGGGGAGCTGTTTTTT
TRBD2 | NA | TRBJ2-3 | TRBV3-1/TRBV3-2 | CASSQTSGRDTQYF | TGTGCCAGCAGCCAGACTAGCGGGCGAGATACGCAGTATTTT
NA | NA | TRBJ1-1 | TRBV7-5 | CARSLYRVAGGDTEAFF | TGTGCCAGAAGCTTATACCGCGTTGCAGGGGGAGACACTGAAGCTTTCTTT
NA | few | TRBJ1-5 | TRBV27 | CASSPVEGNQPQHF | TGTGCCAGCAGTCCGGTTGAGGGCAATCAGCCCCAGCATTTT
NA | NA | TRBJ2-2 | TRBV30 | CAWGTSPGELFF | TGTGCCTGGGGTACTAGCCCCGGGGAGCTGTTTTTT
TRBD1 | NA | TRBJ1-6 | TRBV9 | CASSTGDSYNSPLHF | TGTGCCAGCAGCACCGGGGACAGTTATAATTCACCCCTCCACTTT
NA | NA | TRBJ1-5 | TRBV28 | CASSQQGPSNQPQHF | TGTGCCAGCAGTCAACAGGGTCCTAGCAATCAGCCCCAGCATTTT
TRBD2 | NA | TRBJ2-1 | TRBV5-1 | CASSLVGRLAGAKNEQFF | TGCGCCAGCAGCTTGGTGGGTCGACTAGCGGGAGCGAAAAATGAGCAGTTCTTC
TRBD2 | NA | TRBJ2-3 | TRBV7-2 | CASSSWTSGSGTDTQYF | TGTGCCAGCAGCTCCTGGACTAGCGGGAGCGGCACAGATACGCAGTATTTT
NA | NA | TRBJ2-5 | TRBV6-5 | CASTPTGGSLTQYF | TGTGCCAGCACCCCGACGGGTGGCTCGTTGACCCAGTACTTC
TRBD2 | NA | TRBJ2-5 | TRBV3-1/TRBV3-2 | CASSQAGGRETQYF | TGTGCCAGCAGCCAAGCGGGAGGAAGAGAGACCCAGTACTTC
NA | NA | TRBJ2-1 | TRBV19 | CASSIARGSSVGEQFF | TGTGCCAGTAGTATAGCCCGGGGTTCGTCCGTGGGGGAGCAGTTCTTC
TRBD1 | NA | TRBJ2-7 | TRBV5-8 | CASSPRQGSDEQYF | TGTGCCAGCAGCCCGAGACAGGGGTCCGACGAGCAGTACTTC
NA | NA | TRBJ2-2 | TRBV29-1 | CSVELAGPGELFF | TGCAGCGTTGAGCTGGCGGGGCCGGGGGAGCTGTTTTTT
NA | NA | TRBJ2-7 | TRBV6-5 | CASRLAYEQYF | TGTGCCAGCAGACTAGCCTACGAGCAGTACTTC
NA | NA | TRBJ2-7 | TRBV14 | CASSHPKTALSSYEQYF | TGTGCCAGCAGCCACCCTAAGACAGCCTTAAGCTCCTACGAGCAGTACTTC
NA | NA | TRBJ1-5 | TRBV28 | CASRISVNQPQHF | TGTGCCAGCAGAATTAGCGTCAATCAGCCCCAGCATTTT
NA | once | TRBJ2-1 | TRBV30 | CAWRGGGNEQFF | TGTGCCTGGAGGGGAGGGGGCAATGAGCAGTTCTTC
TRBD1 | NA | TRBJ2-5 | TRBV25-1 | CASSEGQGGTETQYF | TGTGCCAGCAGTGAGGGACAGGGAGGGACAGAGACCCAGTACTTC
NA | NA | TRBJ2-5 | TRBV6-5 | CASSYAPGQKETQYF | TGTGCCAGCAGTTACGCGCCGGGACAAAAAGAGACCCAGTACTTC
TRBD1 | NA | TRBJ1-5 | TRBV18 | CASSKTGGSQPQHF | TGTGCCAGCTCAAAGACAGGGGGCTCTCAGCCCCAGCATTTT
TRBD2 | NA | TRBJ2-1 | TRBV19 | CASPCSGRDNEQFF | TGTGCCAGCCCGTGCAGCGGGAGGGACAATGAGCAGTTCTTC
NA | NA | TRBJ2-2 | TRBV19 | CASSISRAGELFF | TGTGCCAGTAGTATTTCGAGGGCCGGGGAGCTGTTTTTT
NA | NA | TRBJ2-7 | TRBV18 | CASSPGARDEQYF | TGTGCCAGCTCACCGGGGGCCCGGGACGAGCAGTACTTC
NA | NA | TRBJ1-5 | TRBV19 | CASSIPGGSNQPQHF | TGTGCCAGTAGTATCCCGGGGGGCAGTAATCAGCCCCAGCATTTT
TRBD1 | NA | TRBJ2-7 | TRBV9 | CASSIGTGAYEQYF | TGTGCCAGCAGCATCGGGACAGGTGCCTACGAGCAGTACTTC
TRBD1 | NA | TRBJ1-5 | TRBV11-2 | CASQRRTGGNQPQHF | TGTGCCTCACAACGTCGGACAGGGGGGAATCAGCCCCAGCATTTT
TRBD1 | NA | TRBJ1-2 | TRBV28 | CASTINQGDYGYTF | TGTGCCAGCACCATAAACCAGGGGGACTATGGCTACACCTTC
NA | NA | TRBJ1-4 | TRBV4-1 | CASSQDTINEKLFF | TGCGCCAGCAGCCAGGACACGATAAATGAAAAACTGTTTTTT
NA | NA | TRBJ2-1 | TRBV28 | CASSLWQAYSYNEQFF | TGTGCCAGCAGTTTATGGCAGGCCTACTCCTACAATGAGCAGTTCTTC
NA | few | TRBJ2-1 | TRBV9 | CASSAMGGGYNEQFF | TGTGCCAGCAGCGCTATGGGGGGTGGATACAATGAGCAGTTCTTC
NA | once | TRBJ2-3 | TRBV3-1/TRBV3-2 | CASSGSSTDTQYF | TGTGCCAGCAGCGGCTCTAGCACAGATACGCAGTATTTT
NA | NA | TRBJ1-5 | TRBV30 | CAWSVGAVQPQHF | TGTGCCTGGAGTGTAGGAGCGGTACAGCCCCAGCATTTT
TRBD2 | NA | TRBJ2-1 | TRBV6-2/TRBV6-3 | CASSLGLAGGNEQFF | TGTGCCAGCAGTTTAGGACTAGCGGGAGGAAATGAGCAGTTCTTC
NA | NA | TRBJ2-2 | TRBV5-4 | CASSSRANTGELFF | TGTGCCAGCAGCTCGAGGGCGAACACCGGGGAGCTGTTTTTT
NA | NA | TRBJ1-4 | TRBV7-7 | CASSPGGVNEKLFF | TGTGCTAGCAGCCCGGGGGGTGTGAATGAAAAACTGTTTTTT
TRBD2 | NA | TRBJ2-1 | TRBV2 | CASSGTSGSKDNEQFF | TGTGCCAGCAGCGGGACTAGCGGGAGTAAAGACAATGAGCAGTTCTTC
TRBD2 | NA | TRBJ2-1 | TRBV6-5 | CASSYSPITSDEQFF | TGTGCCAGCAGTTACTCGCCGATAACTAGCGATGAGCAGTTCTTC
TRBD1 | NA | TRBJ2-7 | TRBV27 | CASSRQGPYEQYF | TGTGCCAGCAGTCGACAGGGACCCTACGAGCAGTACTTC
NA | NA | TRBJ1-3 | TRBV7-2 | CASSLARLDYGNTIYF | TGTGCCAGCAGCTTAGCAAGGTTGGACTACGGAAACACCATATATTTT
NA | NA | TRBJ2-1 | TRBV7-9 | CASRQGGNEQFF | TGTGCCAGCAGACAAGGGGGCAATGAGCAGTTCTTC
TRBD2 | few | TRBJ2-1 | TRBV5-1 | CASSPQAGAGNEQFF | TGCGCCAGCAGCCCCCAAGCGGGAGCGGGTAATGAGCAGTTCTTC
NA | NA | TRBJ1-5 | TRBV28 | CASRSFSQPQHF | TGTGCCAGTAGATCGTTTAGTCAGCCCCAGCATTTT
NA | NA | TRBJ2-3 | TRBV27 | CASSSVAGPLPTDTQYF | TGTGCCAGCAGTTCCGTGGCGGGTCCCCTACCCACAGATACGCAGTATTTT
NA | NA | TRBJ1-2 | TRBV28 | CASSLSARGGYGYTF | TGTGCCAGCAGTTTATCCGCCAGGGGCGGCTATGGCTACACCTTC